The 2 T cell receptor beta chains below all came from one sample that was sequenced in a study of metastatic and nonmetastatic thyroid tumors. No treatment had been given to any patient before thyroid surgery. TCRdb re-called the PCR reads through MiXCR. This table has tens of thousands of clones, approximately 20% appearing once. Sequenced input: blood. All receptors come from a female donor with papillary thyroid cancer or a benign thyroid nodule (not recorded which). Some clones in this sample may be carry-over from other donors' samples.

Only a few counts were recorded for this clone. A read error may account for a junction end that differs from germline. This chain connects TRBV6-1 to TRBJ2-3; 7 bases map to TRBD2. CDR3 length: 16 amino acids. Germline lookup yields CDR1 MNHNS and CDR2 SASEGT. The CDR3 here is CVSIETSVSSTDTQYF. CDR3 nucleotides: TGTGTCAGCATTGAAACTAGCGTGTCTAGCACAGATACGCAGTATTTT.

This clone was counted ten times or more. J is TRBJ2-5 and V is TRBV7-2; 9 nucleotides match TRBD2. The CDR3 is made up of 16 amino acids. Unmatched junction bases numbered 11, after V lost 7 bases and J lost 2 bases. In germline, CDR1 is SGHTA, CDR2 FQGNSA. CDR3 DNA: TGTGCCAGCACCCGCCGGCCTAGCGGGATACAAGAGACCCAGTACTTC. Translated: CASTRRPSGIQETQYF.